The sequence of this T cell receptor beta chain was determined in a study of graft-versus-host responses after intestinal transplantation. Turning to the study itself: Each transplant was multivisceral, liver-intestinal, or isolated intestinal. Every recipient underwent anti-thymocyte globulin induction, then tacrolimus and steroids for roughly 3 years.

V shed 6 bases and J 4 bases; nucleotides not matched to a gene: 7. This CDR3 region has 15 residues. CDR1 and CDR2 from the germline V gene are MNHEY and SMNVEV (reference sequence). Whole-study findings and limits: Detected in recipient marrow were GvH clones, some of which were first observed in ileum or blood. Allografts carried high graft-versus-host to host-versus-graft clonal ratios in patients having graft-donor T cell macrochimerism.

Profiled with immunoSEQ multiplex PCR; TCRdb holds only in-frame clones, not every one. The data show about 88,000 clones, with approximately 87% seen just once and 0.11% held by the top ten. There are a few counts of this clone. What it binds is not known. Specimen: unstimulated CD4+ T cells sorted from spleen or lymph node cells, collected before intestinal transplant. The clonotype comes from a human donor who received an intestinal transplant. The gene calls are TRBV27 and TRBJ2-7, with TRBD2 identical over 12 bases. This CDR3 reads CASRSGLAGGYEQYF. CDR3 DNA: TGTGCCAGCAGGTCGGGACTAGCGGGTGGATACGAGCAGTACTTC.